Below, one T cell receptor (beta chain) is given with its context. The antigen is unknown. From 5'RACE with constant-segment primers came TCR alpha and TCR beta cDNA libraries that carried sample barcodes and UMIs. TCRdb re-called the 5' RACE reads through MiXCR, storing one row per CDR3 protein. In the table there are 400,000 to 550,000 distinct CDR3 sequences, around a quarter of which are singletons. These data are taken from a study of T-cell memory formation after mild COVID-19. Across the whole study: The TCR clusters were mostly specific to one donor.

The germline gives CDR1 KGHSH, CDR2 LQKENI. V lost 3 bases to trimming and J lost 0 bases, with 8 bases between them. This CDR3 contains 14 residues. Study-level results: For contracting clones, CD4+ ones sat mainly in CM and EM, CD8+ in EMRA.

V is TRBV18 and J is TRBJ1-1; D gene unclear. The sample consisted of PBMCs or a T cell subset sorted from them (not recorded which). The source is an adult woman who had mild COVID-19 (a few samples of this study predate the infection). Cell type and time point are not known. The CDR3 region is CASSPSIMNTEAFF. CDR3 coding DNA: TGTGCCAGCTCACCCAGCATTATGAACACTGAAGCTTTCTTT.